What follows describes a single T cell receptor beta chain. As yet, its antigen is unknown. CDR3 length: 16 amino acids. Trimming took 6 bases from V and 4 from J, leaving 19 bases between them. The V gene's germline CDR1 is SNHLY and CDR2 FYNNEI. The PCR was carried out with 60 Vbeta primers and 13 Jbeta primers. Clones were sequenced by immunoSEQ multiplex PCR, and TCRdb holds only the in-frame ones, with some missing. The table has 84,000 or so clones, approximately 79% seen once; the top ten hold around 15%. The sample comes from a study of cytomegalovirus exposure and HLA in healthy donors. Overall study findings and caveats: Data from an earlier analysis indicated that most TCR beta V segments were productive either about 87% or about 30% of the time.

The TCR was taken from a human donor in good health. The chain carries TRBV2 and TRBJ2-1, with a possible D match to TRBD2 (7 bases). Sequencing used PBMCs. The CDR3 sequence: CASRRGGGTIYNEQFF. The CDR3 nucleotides are TGTGCCAGCAGGAGGGGAGGGGGGACCATATACAATGAGCAGTTCTTC.